This TCR beta chain was sequenced for a study of cytomegalovirus exposure and HLA in healthy donors. Across the study: A prior analysis found some 110 million unique TCR beta sequences from 170 million or so T cells. Study-level findings and limits: Relative to the approximately 700-donor mean, N-insertions were reportedly fewer in an Asian-associated ancestry cluster in a later analysis.

CDR3 length equals 14 residues. V was cut by 3 bases and J by 7 bases, with 13 bases left in between. CDR1 and CDR2 from the germline V gene are LNHDA and SQIVND (reference sequence). Primers: 60 Vbeta forward and 13 Jbeta reverse. The method was immunoSEQ multiplex PCR; TCRdb's version includes in-frame clones alone and lacks a portion of them. The table has over 75,000 clones, about 75% seen once. Points on this clone: The target antigen is unknown.

Sample: PBMCs. This TCR derives from a man aged 40-49 years in good health and CMV-seropositive. The V gene is TRBV19, the J gene TRBJ2-1; maybe TRBD1 (6 bases). The CDR3, as DNA: TGTGCCAGTAGTATTGGGGGCCTCGGGAATGAGCAGTTCTTC. Its translation is CASSIGGLGNEQFF.